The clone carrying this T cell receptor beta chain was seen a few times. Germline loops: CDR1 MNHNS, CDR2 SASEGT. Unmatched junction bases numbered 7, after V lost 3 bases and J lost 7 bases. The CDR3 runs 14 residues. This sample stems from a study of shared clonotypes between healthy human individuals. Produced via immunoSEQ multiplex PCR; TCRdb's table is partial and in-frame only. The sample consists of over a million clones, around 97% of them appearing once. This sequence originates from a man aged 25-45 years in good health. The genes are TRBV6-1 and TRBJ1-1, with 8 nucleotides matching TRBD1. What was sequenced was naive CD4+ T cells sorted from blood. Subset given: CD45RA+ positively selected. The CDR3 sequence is CASSDTVGQGEAFF. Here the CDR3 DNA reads TGTGCCAGCAGTGATACTGTAGGACAGGGTGAAGCTTTCTTT.